The rows below give T cell receptor beta chains drawn from one sample of a study of shared clonotypes between healthy human individuals. Repertoires were generated with immunoSEQ multiplex PCR, while TCRdb's copy carries only in-frame clones and drops some. The data contain about 2.1 million clones, around 93% of them singletons. Specimen: naive CD8+ T cells from PBMCs. These TCRs come from a man aged 18-30 years in good health. Some clones in this sample may be carry-over from other donors' samples. Both conserved end residues are part of each CDR3. The D gene is left open where the match is weak. Clone size is stated in some rows and not others, as once, few, many or a class when expanded.

TRBV7-9	NA	NA	TRBJ1-1	CASIPARRDTEAFF	TGTGCCAGCATCCCTGCCCGGAGAGACACTGAAGCTTTCTTT
TRBV21-1	NA	NA	TRBJ2-1	CASSNMGPFF	TGTGCCAGCAGCAACATGGGTCCCTTCTTC
TRBV5-1	once	NA	TRBJ2-2	CASTPPNTGELFF	TGCGCCAGCACACCTCCGAACACCGGGGAGCTGTTTTTT
TRBV15	NA	NA	TRBJ1-1	CATSPKLTRGDTEAFF	TGTGCCACCAGCCCCAAACTCACCAGAGGGGACACTGAAGCTTTCTTT
TRBV5-1	NA	NA	TRBJ1-2	CASSLGDGYYGYTF	TGCGCCAGCAGCTTGGGAGACGGTTACTATGGCTACACCTTC
TRBV27	NA	TRBD1	TRBJ1-2	CASRGTVYGYTF	TGTGCCAGCAGGGGGACAGTCTATGGCTACACCTTC
TRBV7-8	NA	NA	TRBJ2-1	CASSEAGDNEQFF	TGTGCCAGCAGCGAGGCAGGAGACAATGAGCAGTTCTTC
TRBV13	NA	TRBD2	TRBJ2-7	CASSNRGKGLAGGLDF	TGTGCCAGCAGCAACCGGGGTAAGGGGCTAGCGGGAGGGCTGGACTTC
TRBV29-1	NA	NA	TRBJ2-7	CSVEEGRLSSYEQYF	TGCAGCGTTGAAGAGGGACGGCTGAGCTCCTACGAGCAGTACTTC
TRBV28	NA	NA	TRBJ2-1	CASSPGTENEQFF	TGTGCCAGCAGTCCCGGGACTGAAAATGAGCAGTTCTTC
TRBV27	few	NA	TRBJ1-5	CASSSTDRSSNQPQHF	TGTGCCAGCAGTTCAACTGACCGATCTAGCAATCAGCCCCAGCATTTT
TRBV28	NA	NA	TRBJ2-3	CASSLIRTSTDTQYF	TGTGCCAGCAGTTTAATACGGACAAGCACAGATACGCAGTATTTT
TRBV30	NA	NA	TRBJ2-7	CAWSVRPYEQYF	TGTGCCTGGAGTGTTAGGCCGTATGAGCAGTACTTC
TRBV7-9	NA	NA	TRBJ1-3	CASSSRTDSGNTIYF	TGTGCCAGCAGCTCACGGACAGATTCTGGAAACACCATATATTTT
TRBV27	NA	NA	TRBJ2-7	CASRAGWGEQYF	TGTGCCAGCAGGGCGGGATGGGGCGAGCAGTACTTC
TRBV6-6	NA	NA	TRBJ2-5	CASSLPWGAKETQYF	TGTGCCAGCAGCTTACCGTGGGGTGCGAAAGAGACCCAGTACTTC
TRBV7-9	once	NA	TRBJ2-2	CASSLGTQLRETGELFF	TGTGCCAGCAGCTTAGGGACTCAGTTGAGGGAAACCGGGGAGCTGTTTTTT
TRBV15	NA	TRBD1	TRBJ2-7	CATSRAFRQGDNDEQYF	TGTGCCACCAGCAGAGCCTTCCGACAGGGGGATAACGACGAGCAGTACTTC
TRBV27	NA	TRBD2	TRBJ2-2	CASSSGTSGRRAGELFF	TGTGCCAGCAGTTCGGGGACTAGCGGGAGGAGGGCGGGGGAGCTGTTTTTT
TRBV5-1	NA	TRBD1	TRBJ2-7	CASSSETGELGEQYF	TGCGCCAGCAGCTCAGAGACAGGGGAATTAGGCGAGCAGTACTTC
TRBV15	NA	NA	TRBJ1-1	CATSIFSGIGDTEAFF	TGTGCCACCAGCATTTTCTCGGGAATTGGGGACACTGAAGCTTTCTTT
TRBV25-1	once	NA	TRBJ2-2	CASSETIGTNTGELFF	TGTGCCAGCAGTGAAACTATAGGGACTAACACCGGGGAGCTGTTTTTT
TRBV11-2	NA	TRBD2	TRBJ2-2	CASSLDIGGSGELFF	TGTGCCAGCAGCTTAGATATCGGGGGGTCCGGGGAGCTGTTTTTT
TRBV11-2	NA	NA	TRBJ2-7	CASSLEIDYEQYF	TGTGCCAGCAGCCTCGAGATTGACTACGAGCAGTACTTC
TRBV29-1	NA	TRBD1	TRBJ2-1	CSVELRDRDNEQFF	TGCAGCGTTGAACTCCGGGACAGGGACAATGAGCAGTTCTTC
TRBV14	NA	NA	TRBJ2-7	CASSPRGQVLDEQYF	TGTGCCAGCAGTCCTAGAGGTCAGGTTTTGGACGAGCAGTACTTC
TRBV18	NA	TRBD2	TRBJ2-7	CASSPLAGSSYEQYF	TGTGCCAGCTCGCCGCTAGCGGGTAGCTCCTACGAGCAGTACTTC
TRBV19	once	TRBD1	TRBJ2-7	CASSFGTGGYEQYF	TGTGCCAGTAGTTTCGGGACAGGCGGCTACGAGCAGTACTTC
TRBV4-3	NA	TRBD2	TRBJ2-1	CASSFRTSGVYNEQFF	TGCGCCAGCAGCTTCAGGACTAGCGGCGTCTACAATGAGCAGTTCTTC
TRBV2	NA	NA	TRBJ2-3	CASSGGGRSTDTQYF	TGTGCCAGCAGTGGAGGGGGGCGGAGCACAGATACGCAGTATTTT
TRBV4-2	NA	NA	TRBJ2-5	CASSQEYSENRETQYF	TGTGCCAGCAGCCAAGAGTACTCGGAGAATCGAGAGACCCAGTACTTC
TRBV7-9	NA	NA	TRBJ2-7	CASSLLVDNSYEQYF	TGTGCCAGCAGCCTATTGGTCGACAACTCCTACGAGCAGTACTTC
TRBV27	NA	TRBD2	TRBJ2-7	CASGGGRSYEQYF	TGTGCCAGCGGCGGGGGGCGTTCCTACGAGCAGTACTTC
TRBV6-5	NA	NA	TRBJ1-2	CASSYSWGGGKDGYTF	TGTGCCAGCAGTTACTCATGGGGAGGGGGGAAAGATGGCTACACCTTC
TRBV5-1	NA	TRBD2	TRBJ2-3	CASSNPAGLAEGDTQYF	TGCGCCAGCAGCAACCCGGCGGGACTAGCGGAGGGGGATACGCAGTATTTT
TRBV19	NA	NA	TRBJ1-5	CASQGRDSNQPQHF	TGTGCCAGCCAGGGGCGAGATAGCAATCAGCCCCAGCATTTT
TRBV14	NA	NA	TRBJ2-1	CASSPRTVYNEQFF	TGTGCCAGCAGCCCCCGGACAGTTTACAATGAGCAGTTCTTC
TRBV10-3	NA	NA	TRBJ2-1	CATIVGPTDNEQFF	TGTGCCACCATCGTGGGCCCGACGGACAATGAGCAGTTCTTC
TRBV7-2	NA	TRBD1	TRBJ1-1	CASKLTGAVEAFF	TGTGCCAGCAAACTAACAGGGGCGGTGGAGGCTTTCTTT
TRBV7-9	NA	TRBD2	TRBJ2-1	CASSLPASGGSHNEQFF	TGTGCCAGCAGCTTACCCGCCAGCGGCGGGAGTCACAATGAGCAGTTCTTC
TRBV20-1	few	NA	TRBJ2-3	CSASTDTQYF	TGCAGTGCTAGCACAGATACGCAGTATTTT
TRBV6-5	NA	TRBD1	TRBJ2-5	CASSYTRGRMETQYF	TGTGCCAGCAGTTACACCAGGGGGCGCATGGAGACCCAGTACTTC
TRBV2	NA	TRBD1	TRBJ2-7	CATKETGAYYEQYF	TGTGCCACCAAAGAGACAGGGGCCTACTACGAGCAGTACTTC
TRBV16	NA	TRBD2	TRBJ2-7	CASSPGLGTTLAYEQYF	TGTGCCAGCAGCCCTGGTTTGGGGACTACCCTCGCCTACGAGCAGTACTTC
TRBV4-3	NA	TRBD1	TRBJ1-2	CASSRGDSRFWGYTF	TGCGCCAGCAGCCGTGGGGACAGCCGCTTTTGGGGCTACACCTTC
TRBV5-6	NA	TRBD1	TRBJ1-2	CASSLVGTAYGYTF	TGTGCCAGCAGCCTGGTCGGGACAGCCTATGGCTACACCTTC
TRBV27	NA	TRBD1	TRBJ1-1	CASSAAGQRNTEAFF	TGTGCCAGCAGTGCCGCGGGACAGAGGAACACTGAAGCTTTCTTT
TRBV4-3	NA	TRBD2	TRBJ2-1	CASSPGLAQTYNEQFF	TGCGCCAGCAGCCCGGGACTAGCGCAAACCTACAATGAGCAGTTCTTC
TRBV7-9	NA	NA	TRBJ2-7	CASSFSGTRDEQYF	TGTGCCAGCAGCTTTTCCGGGACAAGGGACGAGCAGTACTTC
TRBV28	NA	NA	TRBJ1-5	CASRPNRVLNQPQHF	TGTGCCAGCAGACCAAACAGGGTTTTGAATCAGCCCCAGCATTTT
TRBV29-1	once	NA	TRBJ2-7	CSAYPGGVGEQYF	TGCAGCGCCTATCCAGGCGGGGTAGGCGAGCAGTACTTC
TRBV2	NA	NA	TRBJ2-3	CASSLRGTENLRDTQYF	TGTGCCAGCAGTTTAAGGGGGACGGAAAATCTGAGGGATACGCAGTATTTT
TRBV7-8	NA	NA	TRBJ1-5	CASSLAGSNQPQHF	TGTGCCAGCAGCTTAGCGGGCAGCAATCAGCCCCAGCATTTT
TRBV19	NA	NA	TRBJ2-2	CASSPGARELFF	TGTGCCAGTAGTCCCGGGGCCCGGGAGCTGTTTTTT
TRBV2	NA	TRBD2	TRBJ2-1	CASSARVAGVYNEQFF	TGTGCCAGCAGTGCTCGGGTAGCGGGAGTTTACAATGAGCAGTTCTTC
TRBV28	NA	TRBD2	TRBJ2-1	CASSFLTSGSYNEQFF	TGTGCCAGCAGTTTCCTGACTAGCGGGAGCTACAATGAGCAGTTCTTC
TRBV14	NA	TRBD2	TRBJ2-3	CASSQVSRTSGTDTQYF	TGTGCCAGCAGCCAAGTTTCTCGGACTAGCGGCACAGATACGCAGTATTTT
TRBV7-9	NA	TRBD1	TRBJ1-2	CASSLDSGQGGYGYTF	TGTGCCAGCAGCTTAGACTCGGGACAGGGGGGCTATGGCTACACCTTC